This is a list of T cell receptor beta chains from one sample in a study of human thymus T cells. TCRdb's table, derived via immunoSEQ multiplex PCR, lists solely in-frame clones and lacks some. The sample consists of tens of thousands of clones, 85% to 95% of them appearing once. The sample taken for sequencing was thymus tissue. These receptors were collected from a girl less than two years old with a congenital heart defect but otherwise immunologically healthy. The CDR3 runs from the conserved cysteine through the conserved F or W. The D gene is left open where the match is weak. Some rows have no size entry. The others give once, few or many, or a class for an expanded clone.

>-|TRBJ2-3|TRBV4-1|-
CASSQDTRTTSTDTQYF
TGCGCCAGCAGCCAAGATACCCGGACTACTAGCACAGATACGCAGTATTTT
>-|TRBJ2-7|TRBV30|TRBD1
CAWSVVRGLTYEQYF
TGTGCCTGGAGTGTAGTCAGGGGGTTGACCTACGAGCAGTACTTC
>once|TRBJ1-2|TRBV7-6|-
CASSLMPRDGYTF
TGTGCCAGCAGCTTAATGCCCCGGGATGGCTACACCTTC
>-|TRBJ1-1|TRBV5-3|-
CARFERAFQKTSAFF
TGTGCCAGATTCGAAAGGGCCTTCCAGAAGACAAGCGCTTTCTTT
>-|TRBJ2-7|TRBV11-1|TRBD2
CASSGLAGSSYEQYF
TGTGCCAGCAGCGGACTAGCGGGCAGCTCCTACGAGCAGTACTTC
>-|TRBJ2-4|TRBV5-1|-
CASSESWRGTALAKNIQYF
TGCGCCAGCAGCGAGTCATGGAGGGGGACAGCCCTAGCCAAAAACATTCAGTACTTC
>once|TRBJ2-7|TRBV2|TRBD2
CASPQREGTGEQYF
TGTGCCAGCCCCCAGCGGGAGGGCACCGGGGAGCAGTACTTC
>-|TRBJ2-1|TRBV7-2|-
CASRYQGANEQFF
TGTGCCAGCAGGTACCAGGGAGCCAATGAGCAGTTCTTC
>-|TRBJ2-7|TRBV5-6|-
CASSLGSVGTYEQYF
TGTGCCAGCAGCTTGGGGTCGGTGGGCACCTACGAGCAGTACTTC
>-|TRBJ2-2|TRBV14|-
CASSQDWPFRLATGELFF
TGTGCCAGCAGCCAAGATTGGCCATTCCGGCTGGCCACCGGGGAGCTGTTTTTT
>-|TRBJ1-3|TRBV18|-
CASSPNSGNTIYF
TGTGCCAGCTCACCTAACTCTGGAAACACCATATATTTT
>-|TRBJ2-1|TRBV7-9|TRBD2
CASSLTSGRGTYNEQFF
TGTGCCAGCAGCTTGACTAGCGGGAGGGGCACCTACAATGAGCAGTTCTTC
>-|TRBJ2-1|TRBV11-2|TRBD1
CASSLEAHETGAGIYNEQFF
TGTGCCAGCAGCTTAGAGGCCCACGAGACAGGGGCGGGAATATACAATGAGCAGTTCTTC
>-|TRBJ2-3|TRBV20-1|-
CSAGHGTQYF
TGCAGTGCGGGACACGGTACGCAGTATTTT
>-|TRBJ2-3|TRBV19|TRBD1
CATTAGTGGDDTQYF
TGTGCCACCACTGCGGGGACAGGGGGCGATGATACGCAGTATTTT
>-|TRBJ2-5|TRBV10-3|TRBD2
CAISESGSSGIPETQYF
TGTGCCATCAGTGAGTCGGGCTCTAGCGGGATCCCAGAGACCCAGTACTTC
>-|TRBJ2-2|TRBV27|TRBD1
CASSLWGTGDAGELFF
TGTGCCAGCAGTTTATGGGGGACAGGGGACGCCGGGGAGCTGTTTTTT
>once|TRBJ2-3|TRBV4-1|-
CASSRKPRTAYTDTQYF
TGCGCCAGCAGCCGAAAGCCCCGGACAGCTTACACAGATACGCAGTATTTT
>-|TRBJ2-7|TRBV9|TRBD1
CASSNRDRFYEQYF
TGTGCCAGCAGCAACCGGGACAGATTCTACGAGCAGTACTTC
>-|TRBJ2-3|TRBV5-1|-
CASSLVVPSASSTDTQYF
TGCGCCAGCAGCTTGGTAGTACCTAGCGCATCTAGCACAGATACGCAGTATTTT
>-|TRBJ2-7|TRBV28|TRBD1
CASSPPLQFKITGADYYEQYF
TGTGCCAGCAGTCCCCCTCTGCAATTTAAGATTACAGGGGCAGATTACTACGAGCAGTACTTC
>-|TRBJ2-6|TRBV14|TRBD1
CASSLRQGGTKDSGANVLTF
TGTGCCAGCAGCCTTCGACAGGGGGGCACAAAAGACTCTGGGGCCAACGTCCTGACTTTC
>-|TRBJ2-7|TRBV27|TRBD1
CASSPTGGVQRAYEQYF
TGTGCCAGCAGTCCGACAGGGGGCGTTCAAAGGGCCTACGAGCAGTACTTC
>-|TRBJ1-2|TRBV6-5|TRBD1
CASHRTGLNYGYTF
TGTGCCAGCCATAGGACAGGGTTGAACTATGGCTACACCTTC
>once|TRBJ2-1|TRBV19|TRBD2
CASNPSGSSYNEQFF
TGTGCCAGTAATCCTAGCGGGAGCTCCTACAATGAGCAGTTCTTC
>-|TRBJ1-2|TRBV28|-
CASSLEGPLWGYTF
TGTGCCAGCAGTTTAGAGGGGCCCCTCTGGGGCTACACCTTC
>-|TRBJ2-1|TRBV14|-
CASSQVGEEQFF
TGTGCCAGCAGCCAAGTGGGGGAGGAGCAGTTCTTC
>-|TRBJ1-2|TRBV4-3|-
CASSRSSGGDYGYTF
TGCGCCAGCAGCCGATCATCCGGGGGAGACTATGGCTACACCTTC
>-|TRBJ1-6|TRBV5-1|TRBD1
CASSLLGRGNSPLHF
TGCGCCAGCAGCTTGCTCGGCAGGGGGAATTCACCCCTCCACTTT
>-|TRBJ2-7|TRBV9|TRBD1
CASSDYRGQGNEQYF
TGTGCCAGCAGCGATTACAGGGGCCAAGGTAACGAGCAGTACTTC
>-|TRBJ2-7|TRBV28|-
CASSYPGSYEQYF
TGTGCCAGCAGTTATCCGGGGTCCTACGAGCAGTACTTC
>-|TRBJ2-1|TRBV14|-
CASSQVPLERCSYNEQFF
TGTGCCAGCAGCCAAGTTCCCCTCGAAAGATGCTCCTACAATGAGCAGTTCTTC
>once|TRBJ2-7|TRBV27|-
CASTSLRDLQSPEQYF
TGTGCCAGCACCTCCCTCCGGGACCTCCAATCCCCCGAGCAGTACTTC
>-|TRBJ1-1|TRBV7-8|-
CASSHLCPDRTFKEAFF
TGTGCCAGCAGCCACCTATGCCCCGACAGGACATTCAAGGAAGCTTTCTTT
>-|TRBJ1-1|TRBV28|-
CASSLKVLGRINTEAFF
TGTGCCAGCAGTTTAAAAGTATTAGGGCGGATAAACACTGAAGCTTTCTTT
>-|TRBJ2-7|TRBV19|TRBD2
CASSETSGRAHEQYF
TGTGCCAGTAGTGAGACTAGCGGGAGGGCCCACGAGCAGTACTTC
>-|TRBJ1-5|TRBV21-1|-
CASSFVQGGHQPQHF
TGTGCCAGCAGCTTCGTACAGGGAGGCCATCAGCCCCAGCATTTT
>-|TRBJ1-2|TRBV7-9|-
CASSPRGRDYGYTF
TGTGCCAGCAGCCCCCGCGGGCGTGACTATGGCTACACCTTC
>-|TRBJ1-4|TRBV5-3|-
CARRHATNEKLFF
TGTGCCAGAAGGCATGCAACTAATGAAAAACTGTTTTTT
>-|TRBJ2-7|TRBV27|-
CASSAGRSEQYF
TGTGCCAGCAGTGCGGGGCGTTCCGAGCAGTACTTC
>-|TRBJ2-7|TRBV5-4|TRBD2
CASSLDGWRDGGDEQYF
TGTGCCAGCAGCTTGGATGGTTGGCGGGACGGGGGGGACGAGCAGTACTTC
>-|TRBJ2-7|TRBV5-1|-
CASSRTQRDPYEQYF
TGCGCCAGCAGCCGAACCCAACGGGACCCCTACGAGCAGTACTTC
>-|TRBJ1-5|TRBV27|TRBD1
CASSLRQGEWTQHF
TGTGCCAGCAGTTTAAGACAGGGTGAATGGACCCAGCATTTT
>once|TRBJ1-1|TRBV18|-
CASSPELDREAFF
TGTGCCAGCTCACCGGAACTCGACCGTGAAGCTTTCTTT
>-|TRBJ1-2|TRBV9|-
CASSGKGVGYTF
TGTGCCAGCAGCGGGAAGGGGGTCGGCTACACCTTC
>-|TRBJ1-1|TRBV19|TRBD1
CATLDRVNTEAFF
TGTGCCACTTTGGACAGGGTGAACACTGAAGCTTTCTTT
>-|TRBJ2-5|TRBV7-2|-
CASSFWGYQETQYF
TGTGCCAGCAGCTTTTGGGGGTACCAAGAGACCCAGTACTTC
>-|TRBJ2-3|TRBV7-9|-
CASSLGRADTQYF
TGTGCCAGCAGCTTGGGACGGGCAGATACGCAGTATTTT
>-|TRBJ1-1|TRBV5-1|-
CASSNTPGRLNTEAFF
TGCGCCAGCAGCAACACACCCGGACGGCTGAACACTGAAGCTTTCTTT
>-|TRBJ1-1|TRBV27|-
CASSLSGGTEAFF
TGTGCCAGCAGTTTATCGGGGGGGACTGAAGCTTTCTTT
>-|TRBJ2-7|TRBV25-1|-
CASSHRVTYEQYF
TGTGCCAGCAGTCACAGGGTGACCTACGAGCAGTACTTC
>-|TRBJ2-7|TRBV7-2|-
CASSLSVGDYEQYF
TGTGCCAGCAGCTTAAGCGTGGGGGACTACGAGCAGTACTTC
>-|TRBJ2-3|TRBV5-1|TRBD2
CASSNRTQGALLAGITDTQYF
TGCGCCAGCAGCAACCGTACCCAGGGAGCTCTGCTAGCGGGAATCACAGATACGCAGTATTTT
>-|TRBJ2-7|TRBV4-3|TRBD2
CASSQEGLAGGPSRSYEQYF
TGCGCCAGCAGCCAGGAGGGACTAGCGGGAGGGCCTAGTAGGTCCTACGAGCAGTACTTC